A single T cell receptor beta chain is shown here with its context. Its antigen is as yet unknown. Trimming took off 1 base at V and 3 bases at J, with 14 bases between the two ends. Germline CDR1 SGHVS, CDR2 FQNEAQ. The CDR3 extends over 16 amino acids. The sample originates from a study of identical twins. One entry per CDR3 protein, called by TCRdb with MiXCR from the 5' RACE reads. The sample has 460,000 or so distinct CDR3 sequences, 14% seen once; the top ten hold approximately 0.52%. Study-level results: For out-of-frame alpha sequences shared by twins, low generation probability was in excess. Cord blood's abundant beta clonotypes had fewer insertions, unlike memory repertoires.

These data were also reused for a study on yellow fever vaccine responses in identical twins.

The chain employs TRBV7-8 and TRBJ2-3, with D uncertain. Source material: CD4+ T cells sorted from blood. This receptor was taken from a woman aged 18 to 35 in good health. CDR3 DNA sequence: TGTGCCAGCAGCTTAGAATTAAAGCGCGGTACAGATACGCAGTATTTT. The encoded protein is CASSLELKRGTDTQYF.